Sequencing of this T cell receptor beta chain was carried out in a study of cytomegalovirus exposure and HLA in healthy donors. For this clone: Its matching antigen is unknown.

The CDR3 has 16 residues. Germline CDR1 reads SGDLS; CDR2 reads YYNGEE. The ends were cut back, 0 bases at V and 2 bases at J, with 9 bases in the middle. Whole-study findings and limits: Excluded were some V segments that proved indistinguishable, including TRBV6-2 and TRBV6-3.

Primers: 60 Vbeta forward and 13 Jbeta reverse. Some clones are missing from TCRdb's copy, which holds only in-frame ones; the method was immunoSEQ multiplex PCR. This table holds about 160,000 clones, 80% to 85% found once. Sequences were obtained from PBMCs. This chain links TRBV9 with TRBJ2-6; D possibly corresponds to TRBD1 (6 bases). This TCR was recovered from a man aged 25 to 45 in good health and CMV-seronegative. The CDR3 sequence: CASSVAPGAGANVLTF. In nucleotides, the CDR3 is TGTGCCAGCAGCGTAGCTCCAGGGGCTGGGGCCAACGTCCTGACTTTC.